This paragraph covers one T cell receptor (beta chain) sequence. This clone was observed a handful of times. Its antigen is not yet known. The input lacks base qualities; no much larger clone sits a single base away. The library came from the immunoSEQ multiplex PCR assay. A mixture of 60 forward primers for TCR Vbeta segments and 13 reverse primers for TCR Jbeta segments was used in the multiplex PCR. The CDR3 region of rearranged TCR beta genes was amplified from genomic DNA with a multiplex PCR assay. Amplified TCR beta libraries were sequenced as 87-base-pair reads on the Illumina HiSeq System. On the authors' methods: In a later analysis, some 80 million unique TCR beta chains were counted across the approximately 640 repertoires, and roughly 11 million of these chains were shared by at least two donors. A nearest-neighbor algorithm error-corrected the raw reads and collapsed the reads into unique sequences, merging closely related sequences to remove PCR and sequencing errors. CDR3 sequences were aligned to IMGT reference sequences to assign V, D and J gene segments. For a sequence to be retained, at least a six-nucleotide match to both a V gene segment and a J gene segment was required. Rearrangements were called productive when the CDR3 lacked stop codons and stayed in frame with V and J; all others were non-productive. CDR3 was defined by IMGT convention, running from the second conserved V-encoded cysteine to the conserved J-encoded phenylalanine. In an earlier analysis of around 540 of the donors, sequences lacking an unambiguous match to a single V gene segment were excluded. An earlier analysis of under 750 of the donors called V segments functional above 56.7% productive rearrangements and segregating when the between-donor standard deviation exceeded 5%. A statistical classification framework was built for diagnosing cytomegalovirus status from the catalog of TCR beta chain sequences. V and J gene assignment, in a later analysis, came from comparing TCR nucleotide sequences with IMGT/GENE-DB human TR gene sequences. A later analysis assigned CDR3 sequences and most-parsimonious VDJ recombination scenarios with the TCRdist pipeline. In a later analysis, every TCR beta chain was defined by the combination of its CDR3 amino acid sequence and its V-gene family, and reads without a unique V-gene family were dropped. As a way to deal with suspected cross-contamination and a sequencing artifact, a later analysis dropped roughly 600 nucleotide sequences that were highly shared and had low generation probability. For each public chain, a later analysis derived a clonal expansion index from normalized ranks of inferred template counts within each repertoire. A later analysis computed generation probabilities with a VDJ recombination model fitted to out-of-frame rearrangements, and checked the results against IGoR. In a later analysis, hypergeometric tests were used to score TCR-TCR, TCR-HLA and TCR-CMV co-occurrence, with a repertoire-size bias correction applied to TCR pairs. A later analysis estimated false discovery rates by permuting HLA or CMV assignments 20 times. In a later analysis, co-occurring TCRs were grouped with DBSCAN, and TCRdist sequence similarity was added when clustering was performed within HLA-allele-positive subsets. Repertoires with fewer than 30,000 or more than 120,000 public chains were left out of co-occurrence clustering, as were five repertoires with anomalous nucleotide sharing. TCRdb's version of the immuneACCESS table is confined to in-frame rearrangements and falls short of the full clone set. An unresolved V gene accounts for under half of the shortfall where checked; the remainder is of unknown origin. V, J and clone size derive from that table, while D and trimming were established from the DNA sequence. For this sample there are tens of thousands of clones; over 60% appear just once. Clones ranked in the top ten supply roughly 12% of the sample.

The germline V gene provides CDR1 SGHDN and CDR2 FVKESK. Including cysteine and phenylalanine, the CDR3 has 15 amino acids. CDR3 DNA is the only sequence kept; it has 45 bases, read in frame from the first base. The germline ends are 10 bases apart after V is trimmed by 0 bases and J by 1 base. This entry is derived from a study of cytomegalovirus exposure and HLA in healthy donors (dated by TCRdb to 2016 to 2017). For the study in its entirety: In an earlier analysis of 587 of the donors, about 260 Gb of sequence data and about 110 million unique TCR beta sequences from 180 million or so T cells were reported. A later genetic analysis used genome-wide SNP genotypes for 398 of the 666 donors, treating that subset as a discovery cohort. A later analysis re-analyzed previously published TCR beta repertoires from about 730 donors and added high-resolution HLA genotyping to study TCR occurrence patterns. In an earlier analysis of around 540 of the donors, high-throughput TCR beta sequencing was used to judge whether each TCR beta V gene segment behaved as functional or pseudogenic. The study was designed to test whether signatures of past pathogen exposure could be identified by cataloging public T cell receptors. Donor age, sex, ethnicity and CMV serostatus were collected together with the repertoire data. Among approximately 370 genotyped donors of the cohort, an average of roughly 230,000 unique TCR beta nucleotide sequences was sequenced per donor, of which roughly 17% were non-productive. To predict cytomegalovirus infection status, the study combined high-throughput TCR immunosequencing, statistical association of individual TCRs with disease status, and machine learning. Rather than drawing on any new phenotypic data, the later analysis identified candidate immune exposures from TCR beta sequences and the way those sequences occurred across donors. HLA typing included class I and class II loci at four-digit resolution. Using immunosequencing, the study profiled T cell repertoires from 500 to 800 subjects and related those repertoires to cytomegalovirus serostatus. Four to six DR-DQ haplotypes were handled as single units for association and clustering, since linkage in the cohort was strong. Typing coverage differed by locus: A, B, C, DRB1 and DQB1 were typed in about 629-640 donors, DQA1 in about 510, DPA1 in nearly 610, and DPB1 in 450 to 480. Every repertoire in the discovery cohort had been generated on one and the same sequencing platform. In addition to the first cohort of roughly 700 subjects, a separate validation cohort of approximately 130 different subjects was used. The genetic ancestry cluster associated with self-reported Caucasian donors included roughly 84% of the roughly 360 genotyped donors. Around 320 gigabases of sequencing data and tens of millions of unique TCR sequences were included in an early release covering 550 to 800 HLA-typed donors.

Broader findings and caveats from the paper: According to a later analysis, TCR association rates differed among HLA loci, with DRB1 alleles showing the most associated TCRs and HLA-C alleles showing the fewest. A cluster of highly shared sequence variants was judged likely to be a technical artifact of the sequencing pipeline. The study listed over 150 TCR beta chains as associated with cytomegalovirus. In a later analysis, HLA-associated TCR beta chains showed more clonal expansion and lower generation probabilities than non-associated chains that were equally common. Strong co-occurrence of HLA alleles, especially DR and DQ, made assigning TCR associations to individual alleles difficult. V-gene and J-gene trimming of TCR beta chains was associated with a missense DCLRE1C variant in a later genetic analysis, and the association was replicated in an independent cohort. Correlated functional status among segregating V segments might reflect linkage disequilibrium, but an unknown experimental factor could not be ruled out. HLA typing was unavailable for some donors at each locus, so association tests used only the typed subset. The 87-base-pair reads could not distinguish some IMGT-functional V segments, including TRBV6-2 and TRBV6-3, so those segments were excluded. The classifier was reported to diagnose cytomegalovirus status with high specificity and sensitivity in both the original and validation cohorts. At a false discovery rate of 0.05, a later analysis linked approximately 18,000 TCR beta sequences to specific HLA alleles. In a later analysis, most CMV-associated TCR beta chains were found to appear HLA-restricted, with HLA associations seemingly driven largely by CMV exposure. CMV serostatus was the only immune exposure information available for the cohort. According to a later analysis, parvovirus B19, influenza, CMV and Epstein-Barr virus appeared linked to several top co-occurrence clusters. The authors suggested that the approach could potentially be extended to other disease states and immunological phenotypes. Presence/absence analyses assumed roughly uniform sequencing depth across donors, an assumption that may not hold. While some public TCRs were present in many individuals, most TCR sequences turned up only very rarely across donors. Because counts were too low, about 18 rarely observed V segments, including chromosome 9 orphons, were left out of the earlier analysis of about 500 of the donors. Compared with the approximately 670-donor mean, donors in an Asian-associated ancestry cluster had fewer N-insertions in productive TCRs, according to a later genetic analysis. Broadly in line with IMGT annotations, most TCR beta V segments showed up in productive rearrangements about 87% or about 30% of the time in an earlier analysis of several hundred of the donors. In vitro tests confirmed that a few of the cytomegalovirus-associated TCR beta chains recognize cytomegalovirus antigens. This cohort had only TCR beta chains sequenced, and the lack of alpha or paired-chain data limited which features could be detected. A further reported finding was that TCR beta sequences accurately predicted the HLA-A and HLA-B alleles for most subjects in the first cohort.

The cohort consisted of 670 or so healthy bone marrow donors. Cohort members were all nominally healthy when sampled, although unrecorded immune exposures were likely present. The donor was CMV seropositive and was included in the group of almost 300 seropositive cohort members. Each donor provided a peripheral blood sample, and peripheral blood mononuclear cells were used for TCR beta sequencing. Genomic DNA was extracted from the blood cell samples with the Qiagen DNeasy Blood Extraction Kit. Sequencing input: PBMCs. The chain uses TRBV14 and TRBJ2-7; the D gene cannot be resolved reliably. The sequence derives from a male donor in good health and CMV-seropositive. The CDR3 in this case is CASSQDFDKSYEQYF. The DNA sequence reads TGTGCCAGCAGCCAAGATTTCGACAAATCCTACGAGCAGTACTTC.